A selection of T cell receptor beta chains follows, all from one sample in a study of T cell responses to AZD1222 COVID-19 vaccine. Assay used: immunoSEQ multiplex PCR; TCRdb lists only in-frame clones, some missing. This sample has 150,000 or so clones; around 90% occur once, and the top ten carry more than 1.2%. The material was peripheral blood, obtained on day 0 of AZD1222 vaccination. The receptors originated from an adult in good health. Each CDR3 is given with its conserved first and last residue. Fields, in order: CDR3 DNA, CDR3 protein, J gene, D gene, V gene, clone size. A D gene is named only where the DNA matches it firmly. Not every row has a clone size; where given, it reads once, few, many or a size class.

TGTGCCAGCAGCTTAGAAGGCTCAAGCTCCTACAATGAGCAGTTCTTC	CASSLEGSSSYNEQFF	TRBJ2-1	NA	TRBV11-3	NA
TGTGCCAGCAGCTCTTCTCAGGGAATTTGGGGCTACACCTTC	CASSSSQGIWGYTF	TRBJ1-2	NA	TRBV7-9	few
TGCGCCAGCAGCCTTAATCCCCAGGGGAGAGAGACCCAGTACTTC	CASSLNPQGRETQYF	TRBJ2-5	NA	TRBV4-3	NA
TGTGCCAGTAGTATGCCAGGGGGCTTTGAAGCTTTCTTT	CASSMPGGFEAFF	TRBJ1-1	TRBD1	TRBV19	NA
TGTGCCAGCTCAAGTCGGCGGGGGGACTACAATGAGCAGTTCTTC	CASSSRRGDYNEQFF	TRBJ2-1	TRBD2	TRBV18	NA
TGTGCCAGCAGCTCCGGGGGGGGGCTTGCAGATACGCAGTATTTT	CASSSGGGLADTQYF	TRBJ2-3	TRBD2	TRBV7-6	NA
TGCGCCAGCTCGACTCTCGGAGATACGCAGTATTTT	CASSTLGDTQYF	TRBJ2-3	NA	TRBV4-3	once
TGTGCCTGGAGTGTACAGCTGGGAGCGGGACTGATCTCCTACGAGCAGTACTTC	CAWSVQLGAGLISYEQYF	TRBJ2-7	TRBD2	TRBV30	NA
TGTGCCAGCAGTGAAGCGCTCAGTATCCATGAGCAGTTCTTC	CASSEALSIHEQFF	TRBJ2-1	NA	TRBV2	NA
TGCGCCAGCAGCCAAGACGGGCGGGGCAATCAGCCCCAGCATTTT	CASSQDGRGNQPQHF	TRBJ1-5	NA	TRBV4-3	NA
TGTGCCAGCACCAGGGGGGCGAAGAATTCACCCCTCCACTTT	CASTRGAKNSPLHF	TRBJ1-6	TRBD1	TRBV19	NA
TGTGCCAGCAGTGGAGCGGGGGAGCTGTTTTTT	CASSGAGELFF	TRBJ2-2	NA	TRBV28	NA
TGTGCCACCAGCGGGCCCCGGGACCCTGGAAACACCATATATTTT	CATSGPRDPGNTIYF	TRBJ1-3	NA	TRBV15	NA
TGTGCCAGCAGCCAAGTACAGGGGATCCAGAACACTGAAGCTTTCTTT	CASSQVQGIQNTEAFF	TRBJ1-1	TRBD1	TRBV14	NA
TGTGCCAGCAGTTTCCATCCTGACCGGGCATCCAAAAACATTCAGTACTTC	CASSFHPDRASKNIQYF	TRBJ2-4	NA	TRBV6-2/TRBV6-3	NA
TGTGCCAGCTCAGGGACCGATAATTCACCCCTCCACTTT	CASSGTDNSPLHF	TRBJ1-6	NA	TRBV18	NA
TGTGCCAGCAGCTTAGGCGCAGATACGCAGTATTTT	CASSLGADTQYF	TRBJ2-3	NA	TRBV11-2	few
TGTGCCAGCAGCTTACCGGGGGCCGCCGGGGAGCTGTTTTTT	CASSLPGAAGELFF	TRBJ2-2	NA	TRBV11-3	NA
TGTGCCAGCAGTGTTCTAGGGGTTGAAAGTGAGCAGTACTTC	CASSVLGVESEQYF	TRBJ2-7	NA	TRBV25-1	NA
TGTGCCAGCAGCTTAGTCGGGAGGGATCAGCCCCAGCATTTT	CASSLVGRDQPQHF	TRBJ1-5	NA	TRBV7-2	NA
TGTGCCAGCAGCTTAGCGGAGTATGGTTATTCACCCCTCCACTTT	CASSLAEYGYSPLHF	TRBJ1-6	NA	TRBV7-2	NA
TGCGCCAGCAGCTTGGAAAGTGTAGTGGGGAATAGGCAGTATTTT	CASSLESVVGNRQYF	TRBJ2-3	NA	TRBV5-1	NA
TGTGCCAGTAGTCCCGGGACAGGTGATAGCAATCAGCCCCAGCATTTT	CASSPGTGDSNQPQHF	TRBJ1-5	TRBD1	TRBV19	NA
TGTGCCAGCAGCAAAGGCCTGGTGGGGGCGGAAGAGACCCAGTACTTC	CASSKGLVGAEETQYF	TRBJ2-5	NA	TRBV7-2	NA
TGTGCCAGCAGCTCGCAGGGGAACATGAACACTGAAGCTTTCTTT	CASSSQGNMNTEAFF	TRBJ1-1	NA	TRBV7-3	NA
TGTGCCAGCAGTTTGGGGCGGAACTATGGCTACACCTTC	CASSLGRNYGYTF	TRBJ1-2	NA	TRBV12-3/TRBV12-4	NA
TGCGCCAGCAGCCCGGGACAGGGTGGCTACACCTTC	CASSPGQGGYTF	TRBJ1-2	TRBD1	TRBV5-1	NA
TGTGCCAGTAAACAGGACATGAACACTGAAGCTTTCTTT	CASKQDMNTEAFF	TRBJ1-1	NA	TRBV19	NA
TGTGCCAGCAGCCCAGAGGGGGGGCTAGGACAGCCCCAGCATTTT	CASSPEGGLGQPQHF	TRBJ1-5	NA	TRBV7-3	NA
TGTGCCAGCAGTTACTCGAACTTAGACAGGTTCTACGAGCAGTACTTC	CASSYSNLDRFYEQYF	TRBJ2-7	NA	TRBV6-5	NA
TGTGCCAGCTCACCACCGATCGGACAGGGGAGGGACGAGCAGTACTTC	CASSPPIGQGRDEQYF	TRBJ2-7	TRBD1	TRBV18	NA
TGTGCCAGCAGCCAAGATTCAAGCGTGGGGGAGACCCAGTACTTC	CASSQDSSVGETQYF	TRBJ2-5	NA	TRBV14	NA
TGTGCCAGCAGCTTAGACAGGGGGGACAGCGGCTACACCTTC	CASSLDRGDSGYTF	TRBJ1-2	TRBD1	TRBV7-2	NA
TGTGCCACCCGGCGGGAGCAGTTCTTC	CATRREQFF	TRBJ2-1	NA	TRBV24-1	NA
TGCGCCAGCAGCTTATCCGGAGACAGGGCTGGGGCTAATGAAAAACTGTTTTTT	CASSLSGDRAGANEKLFF	TRBJ1-4	TRBD1	TRBV5-1	few
TGTGCCAGCAGCTCGCGTCGGGGCGGGACAGGGACTAGTGGTTGGCACGAGCAGTACTTC	CASSSRRGGTGTSGWHEQYF	TRBJ2-7	NA	TRBV11-3	NA
TGTGCCAGCAGCGTAGGGCAGGGGGCATTAAATGAGCAGTTCTTC	CASSVGQGALNEQFF	TRBJ2-1	TRBD1	TRBV9	NA
TGTGCCAGTAGTTCACAACAGGGGAACACTGAAGCTTTCTTT	CASSSQQGNTEAFF	TRBJ1-1	NA	TRBV19	NA
TGCAGCGGACGGAGGACAGCGGGCGAGCAGTACTTC	CSGRRTAGEQYF	TRBJ2-7	NA	TRBV29-1	NA
TGTGCCAGCAGCGTAGAGGTTCCTTACACAGATACGCAGTATTTT	CASSVEVPYTDTQYF	TRBJ2-3	NA	TRBV9	once
TGCGCCAGCAGCTTGGGCGGGGATAATTCACCCCTCCACTTT	CASSLGGDNSPLHF	TRBJ1-6	NA	TRBV5-1	NA
TGTGCCAGCAGCTTAGCGCTTGGGGGGGGCTTTGAAGCTTTCTTT	CASSLALGGGFEAFF	TRBJ1-1	NA	TRBV7-8	NA
TGCACCACCAAGGACGACTACGAGCAGTACTTC	CTTKDDYEQYF	TRBJ2-7	NA	TRBV1	NA
TGTGCCAGCAGCTCGTCGGTAGGCTACGAGCAGTACTTC	CASSSSVGYEQYF	TRBJ2-7	NA	TRBV5-4	NA
TGTGCCAGCAGTTTACCAGCGGGAGGGATCAATGAGCAGTTCTTC	CASSLPAGGINEQFF	TRBJ2-1	TRBD2	TRBV28	NA
TGTGCCAGCGGCCCGGACGGTAGCAATCAGCCCCAGCATTTT	CASGPDGSNQPQHF	TRBJ1-5	NA	TRBV6-2/TRBV6-3	NA
TGTGCCAGCAGCCTCATAGCTGCCGGGACAGGCGGCTACGAGCAGTACTTC	CASSLIAAGTGGYEQYF	TRBJ2-7	TRBD1	TRBV3-1/TRBV3-2	NA
TGTGCCACCGGATACAGTGCAACTAATGAAAAACTGTTTTTT	CATGYSATNEKLFF	TRBJ1-4	NA	TRBV6-5	NA
TGTGCCAGCAGCCCAGGGCCCTCTGGAAACACCATATATTTT	CASSPGPSGNTIYF	TRBJ1-3	NA	TRBV11-3	once
TGTGCCATATTCCCCGGGGAAAACACCGGGGAGCTGTTTTTT	CAIFPGENTGELFF	TRBJ2-2	NA	TRBV11-2	NA
TGTGCCAGTAGTCCCGCCAGGACAGGTCGTGGGAACTATGGCTACACCTTC	CASSPARTGRGNYGYTF	TRBJ1-2	TRBD1	TRBV19	NA